The present entry profiles one T cell receptor beta chain with its context. Its antigen remains unknown. The sample belongs to a study of cytomegalovirus exposure and HLA in healthy donors. Study-wide results and caveats: High specificity and sensitivity for cytomegalovirus status were reported for the classifier.

Germline CDR1 and CDR2: SGHTA and FQGNSA. The trim removed 3 bases at V and 2 bases at J, leaving 4 bases unmatched. The CDR3 is made up of 14 amino acids. Assay used: immunoSEQ multiplex PCR; TCRdb lists only in-frame clones, some missing. The sample holds 140,000 to 150,000 clones, 94% seen once. J is TRBJ2-7 and V is TRBV7-2; TRBD2 matches at 7 bases. The source material was PBMCs. The origin of this receptor is a man between 18 and 35 years old in good health and CMV-seropositive. CDR3 sequence reads: CASSFSGTAYEQYF. CDR3 in DNA: TGTGCCAGCAGCTTCAGCGGGACTGCCTACGAGCAGTACTTC. The full variable domain, in which reference TRBV7-2 and TRBJ2-7 provide the parts outside the CDR3, is GAGVSQSPSNKVTEKGKDVELRCDPISGHTALYWYRQSLGQGLEFLIYFQGNSAPDKSGLPSDRFSAERTGGSVSTLTIQRTQQEDSAVYLCASSFSGTAYEQYFGPGTRLTVT.